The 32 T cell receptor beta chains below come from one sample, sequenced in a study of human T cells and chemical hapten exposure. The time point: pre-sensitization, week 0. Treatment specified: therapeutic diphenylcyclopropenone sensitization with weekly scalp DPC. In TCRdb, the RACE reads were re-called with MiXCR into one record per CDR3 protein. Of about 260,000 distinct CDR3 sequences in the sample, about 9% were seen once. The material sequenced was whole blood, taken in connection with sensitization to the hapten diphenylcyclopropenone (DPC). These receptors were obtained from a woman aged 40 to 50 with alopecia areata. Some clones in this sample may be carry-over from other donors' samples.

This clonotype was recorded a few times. This CDR3 reads CASSQASGRYTGELFF. CDR3 nucleotides: TGCGCCAGCAGCCAAGCTAGCGGGAGATATACCGGGGAGCTGTTTTTT. The chain is built from TRBV4-1 and TRBJ2-2; 10 bases agree with TRBD2. The CDR3 contains 16 residues. V lost 1 base to trimming and J lost 5 bases; unmatched junction nucleotides: 4. Germline V gives CDR1 MGHRA, CDR2 YSYEKL.

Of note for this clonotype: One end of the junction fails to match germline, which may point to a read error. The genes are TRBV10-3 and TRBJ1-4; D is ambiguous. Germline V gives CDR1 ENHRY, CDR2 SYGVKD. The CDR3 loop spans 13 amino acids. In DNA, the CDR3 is TGTGCCATCAATGAGGCAACTAATGAAAAACTGTTTTTT. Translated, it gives CAINEATNEKLFF.

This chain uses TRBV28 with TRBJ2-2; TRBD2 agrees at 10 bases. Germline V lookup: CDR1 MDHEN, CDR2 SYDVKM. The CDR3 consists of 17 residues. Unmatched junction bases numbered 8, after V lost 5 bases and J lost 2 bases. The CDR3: CASSAGGLAANTGELFF. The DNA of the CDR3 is TGTGCCAGCAGTGCAGGCGGACTAGCGGCAAACACCGGGGAGCTGTTTTTT.

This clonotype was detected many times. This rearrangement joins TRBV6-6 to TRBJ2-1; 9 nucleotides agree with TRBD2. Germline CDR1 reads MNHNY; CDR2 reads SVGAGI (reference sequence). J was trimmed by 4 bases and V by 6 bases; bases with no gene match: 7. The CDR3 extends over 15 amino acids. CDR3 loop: CASSALREGYNEQFF. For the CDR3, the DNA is TGTGCCAGCAGCGCTTTGCGGGAGGGTTACAATGAGCAGTTCTTC.

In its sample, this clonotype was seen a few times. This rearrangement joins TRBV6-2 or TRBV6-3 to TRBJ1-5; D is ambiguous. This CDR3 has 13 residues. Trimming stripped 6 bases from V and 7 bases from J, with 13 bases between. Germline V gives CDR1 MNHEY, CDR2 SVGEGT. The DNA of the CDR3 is TGTGCCAGCAGAAAAGCCGCCGGACAGCCCCAGCATTTT. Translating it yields CASRKAAGQPQHF.

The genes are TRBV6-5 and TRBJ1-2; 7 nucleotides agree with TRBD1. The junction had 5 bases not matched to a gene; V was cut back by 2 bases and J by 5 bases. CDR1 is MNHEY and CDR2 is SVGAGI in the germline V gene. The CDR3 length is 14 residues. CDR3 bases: TGTGCCAGCAGTTACAGGGACAGCGAGTATGGCTACACCTTC. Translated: CASSYRDSEYGYTF.

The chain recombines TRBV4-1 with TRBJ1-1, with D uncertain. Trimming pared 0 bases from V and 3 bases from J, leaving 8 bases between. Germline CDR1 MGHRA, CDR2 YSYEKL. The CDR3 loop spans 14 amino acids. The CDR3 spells CASSQDRSHTEAFF. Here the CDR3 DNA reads TGCGCCAGCAGCCAAGATAGATCTCACACTGAAGCTTTCTTT.

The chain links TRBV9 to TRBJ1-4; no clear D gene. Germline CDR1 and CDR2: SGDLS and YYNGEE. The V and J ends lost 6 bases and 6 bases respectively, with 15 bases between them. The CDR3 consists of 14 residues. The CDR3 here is CASTRALRDEKLFF. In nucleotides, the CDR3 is TGTGCCAGCACCAGAGCGCTAAGGGATGAAAAACTGTTTTTT. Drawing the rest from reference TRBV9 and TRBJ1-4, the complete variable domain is DSGVTQTPKHLITATGQRVTLRCSPRSGDLSVYWYQQSLDQGLQFLIQYYNGEERAKGNILERFSAQQFPDLHSELNLSSLELGDSALYFCASTRALRDEKLFFGSGTQLSVL.

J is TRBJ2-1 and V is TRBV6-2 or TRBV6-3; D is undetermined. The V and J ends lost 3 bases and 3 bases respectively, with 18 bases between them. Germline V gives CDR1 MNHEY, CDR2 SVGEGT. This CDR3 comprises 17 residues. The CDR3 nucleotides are TGTGCCAGCAGTTATCGTCAGGCAACGGTGCGCTACAATGAGCAGTTCTTC. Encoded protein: CASSYRQATVRYNEQFF.

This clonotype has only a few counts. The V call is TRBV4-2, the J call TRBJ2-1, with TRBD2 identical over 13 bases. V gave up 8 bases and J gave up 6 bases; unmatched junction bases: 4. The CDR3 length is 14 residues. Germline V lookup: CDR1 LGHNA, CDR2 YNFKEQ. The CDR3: CASGRTSGSNEQFF. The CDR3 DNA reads TGTGCCAGCGGCCGGACTAGCGGGAGCAATGAGCAGTTCTTC.

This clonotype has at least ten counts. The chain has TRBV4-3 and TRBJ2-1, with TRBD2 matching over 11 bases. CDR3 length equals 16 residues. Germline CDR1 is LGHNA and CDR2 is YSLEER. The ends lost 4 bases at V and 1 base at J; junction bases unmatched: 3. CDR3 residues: CASSPRLAGSYNEQFF. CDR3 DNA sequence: TGCGCCAGCAGCCCCCGACTAGCGGGGTCCTACAATGAGCAGTTCTTC.

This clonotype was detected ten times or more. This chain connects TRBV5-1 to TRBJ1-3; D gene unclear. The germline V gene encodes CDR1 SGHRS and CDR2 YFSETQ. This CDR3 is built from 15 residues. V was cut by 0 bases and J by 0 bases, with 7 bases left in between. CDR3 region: CASSLDGSSGNTIYF. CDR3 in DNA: TGCGCCAGCAGCTTGGATGGATCCTCTGGAAACACCATATATTTT.

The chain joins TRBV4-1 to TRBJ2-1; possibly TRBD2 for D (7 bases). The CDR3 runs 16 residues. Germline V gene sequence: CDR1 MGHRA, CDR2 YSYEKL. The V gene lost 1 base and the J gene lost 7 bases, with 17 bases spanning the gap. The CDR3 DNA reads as TGCGCCAGCAGCCAAGGCGGGGGCTACCTTGGAAATGAGCAGTTCTTC. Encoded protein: CASSQGGGYLGNEQFF.

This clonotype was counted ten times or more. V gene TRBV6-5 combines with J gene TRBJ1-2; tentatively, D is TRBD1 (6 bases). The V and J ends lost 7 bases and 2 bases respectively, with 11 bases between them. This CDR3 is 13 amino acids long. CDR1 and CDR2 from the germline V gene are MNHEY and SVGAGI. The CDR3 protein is CASNKGQNYGYTF. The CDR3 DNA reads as TGTGCCAGCAATAAGGGACAAAACTATGGCTACACCTTC.

CDR3 sequence reads: CASSQAQTGYQETQYF. CDR3 sequence (DNA): TGTGCCAGCAGCCAGGCGCAGACAGGTTACCAAGAGACCCAGTACTTC. The rearrangement links TRBV3-1 to TRBJ2-5, with TRBD1 as a possible D gene (6 bases). Trimming removed 3 bases at V and 0 bases at J, with 14 bases between. Germline CDR1 and CDR2: LGHDT and YNNKEL (reference sequence). This CDR3 comprises 16 residues.

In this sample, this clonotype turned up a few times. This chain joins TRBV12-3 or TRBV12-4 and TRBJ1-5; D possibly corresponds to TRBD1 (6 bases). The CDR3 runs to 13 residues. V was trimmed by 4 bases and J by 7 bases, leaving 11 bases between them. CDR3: CASSSDRRQPQHF. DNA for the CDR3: TGTGCCAGCAGTTCCGACAGGAGGCAGCCCCAGCATTTT.

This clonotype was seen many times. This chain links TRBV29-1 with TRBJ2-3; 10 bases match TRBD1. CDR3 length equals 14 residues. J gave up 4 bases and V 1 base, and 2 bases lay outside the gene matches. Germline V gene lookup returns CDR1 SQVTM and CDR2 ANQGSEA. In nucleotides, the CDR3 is TGCAGCGTTGAAGGACAGGGGGCGTCAGATACGCAGTATTTT. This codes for CSVEGQGASDTQYF.

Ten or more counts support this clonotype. The CDR3 sequence: CASSSSGSGETQYF. Here the CDR3 DNA reads TGCGCCAGCAGCTCTAGCGGGAGCGGCGAGACCCAGTACTTC. This chain joins TRBV5-1 and TRBJ2-5; 10 nucleotides match TRBD2. This CDR3 spans 14 amino acids. CDR1 and CDR2 from the germline V gene are SGHRS and YFSETQ. V lost 3 bases and J lost 5; bases outside the gene matches: 4.

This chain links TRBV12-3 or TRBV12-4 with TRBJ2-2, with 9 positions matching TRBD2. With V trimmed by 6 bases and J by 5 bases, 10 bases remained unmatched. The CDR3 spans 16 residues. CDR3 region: CASSPWAREGTGELFF. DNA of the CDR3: TGTGCCAGCAGCCCCTGGGCGCGGGAGGGGACCGGGGAGCTGTTTTTT.

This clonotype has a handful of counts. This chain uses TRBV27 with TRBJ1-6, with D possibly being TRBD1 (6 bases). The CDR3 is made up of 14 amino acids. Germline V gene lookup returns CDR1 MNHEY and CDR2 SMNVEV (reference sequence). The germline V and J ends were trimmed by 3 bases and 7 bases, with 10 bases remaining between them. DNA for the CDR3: TGTGCCAGCAGTTTTTCCCAGGGGAATTCACCCCTCCACTTT. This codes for CASSFSQGNSPLHF.

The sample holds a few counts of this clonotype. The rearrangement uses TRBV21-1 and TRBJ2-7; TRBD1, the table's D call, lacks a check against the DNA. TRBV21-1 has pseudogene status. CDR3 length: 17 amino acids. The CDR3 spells CASSKEKGQGVAYEQYF. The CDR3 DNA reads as TGTGCCAGCAGCAAAGAAAAAGGACAAGGGGTCGCCTACGAGCAGTACTTC.

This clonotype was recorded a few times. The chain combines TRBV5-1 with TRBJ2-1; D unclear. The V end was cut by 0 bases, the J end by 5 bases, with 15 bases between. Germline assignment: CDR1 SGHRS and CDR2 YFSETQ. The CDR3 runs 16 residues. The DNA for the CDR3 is TGCGCCAGCAGCTTGGAAGTCCCCCCACCCCACAATGAGCAGTTCTTC. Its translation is CASSLEVPPPHNEQFF.

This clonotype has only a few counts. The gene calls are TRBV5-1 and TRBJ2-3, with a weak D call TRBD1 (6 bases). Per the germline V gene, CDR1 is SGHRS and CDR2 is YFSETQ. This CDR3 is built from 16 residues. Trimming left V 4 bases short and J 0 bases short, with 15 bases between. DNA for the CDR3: TGCGCCAGCAGCGACCGAGGGGGTCCTAGCACAGATACGCAGTATTTT. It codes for CASSDRGGPSTDTQYF. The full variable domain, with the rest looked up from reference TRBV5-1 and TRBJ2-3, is KAGVTQTPRYLIKTRGQQVTLSCSPISGHRSVSWYQQTPGQGLQFLFEYFSETQRNKGNFPGRFSGRQFSNSRSEMNVSTLELGDSALYLCASSDRGGPSTDTQYFGPGTRLTVL.

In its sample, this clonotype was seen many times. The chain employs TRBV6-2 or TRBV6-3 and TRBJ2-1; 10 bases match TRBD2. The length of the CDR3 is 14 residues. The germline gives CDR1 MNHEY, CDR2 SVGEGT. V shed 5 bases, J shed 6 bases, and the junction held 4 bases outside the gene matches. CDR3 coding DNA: TGTGCCAGCAGTCAGGTAGCGGGAGGCAATGAGCAGTTCTTC. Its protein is CASSQVAGGNEQFF.

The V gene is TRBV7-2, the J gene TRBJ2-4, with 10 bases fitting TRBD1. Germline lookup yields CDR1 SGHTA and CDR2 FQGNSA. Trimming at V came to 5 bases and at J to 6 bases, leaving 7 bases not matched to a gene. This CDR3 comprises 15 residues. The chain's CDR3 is CASSQDWTGGNIQYF. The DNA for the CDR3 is TGTGCCAGCAGCCAAGACTGGACAGGGGGAAACATTCAGTACTTC.

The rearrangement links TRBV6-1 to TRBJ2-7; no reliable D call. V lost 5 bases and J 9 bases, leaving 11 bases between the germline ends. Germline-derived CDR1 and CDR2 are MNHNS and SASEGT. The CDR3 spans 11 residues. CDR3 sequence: CASSINGPQYF. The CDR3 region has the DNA TGTGCCAGCAGTATTAACGGGCCGCAGTACTTC.

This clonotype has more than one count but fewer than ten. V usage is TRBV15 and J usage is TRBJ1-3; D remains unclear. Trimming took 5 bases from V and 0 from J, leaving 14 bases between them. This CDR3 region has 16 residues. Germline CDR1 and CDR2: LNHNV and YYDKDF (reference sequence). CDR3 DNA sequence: TGTGCCACCAGCCCCGGCCCGGTTGGCTCTGGAAACACCATATATTTT. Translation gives CATSPGPVGSGNTIYF.

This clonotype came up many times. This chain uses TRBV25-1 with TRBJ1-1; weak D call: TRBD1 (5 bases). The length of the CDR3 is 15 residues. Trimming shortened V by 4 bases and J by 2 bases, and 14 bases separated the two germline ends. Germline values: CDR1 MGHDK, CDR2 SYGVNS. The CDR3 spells CASSGGTPRNTEAFF. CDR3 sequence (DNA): TGTGCCAGCAGTGGCGGGACCCCCCGCAACACTGAAGCTTTCTTT.

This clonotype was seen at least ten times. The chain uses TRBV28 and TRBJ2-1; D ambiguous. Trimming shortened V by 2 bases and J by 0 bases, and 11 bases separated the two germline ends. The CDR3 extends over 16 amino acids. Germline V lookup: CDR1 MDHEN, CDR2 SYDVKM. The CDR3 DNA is TGTGCCAGCAGTTTAGCGACTGCCAGCTCCTACAATGAGCAGTTCTTC. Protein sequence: CASSLATASSYNEQFF.

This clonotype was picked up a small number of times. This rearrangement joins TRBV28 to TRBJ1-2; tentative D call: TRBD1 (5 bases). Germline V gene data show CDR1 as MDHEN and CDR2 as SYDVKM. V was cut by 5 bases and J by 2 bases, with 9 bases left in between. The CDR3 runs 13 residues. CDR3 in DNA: TGTGCCAGCAGTCCCCGACAGAACTATGGCTACACCTTC. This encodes CASSPRQNYGYTF.

DNA for the CDR3: TGTGCCAGCAGCTCCATAAGAGATACGCAGTATTTT. This translates into CASSSIRDTQYF. The chain couples TRBV7-9 to TRBJ2-3; D ambiguous. Deletions cut 4 bases from V and 5 bases from J, with 7 bases between. Germline CDR1 SEHNR, CDR2 FQNEAQ (reference sequence). This CDR3 is 12 amino acids long.

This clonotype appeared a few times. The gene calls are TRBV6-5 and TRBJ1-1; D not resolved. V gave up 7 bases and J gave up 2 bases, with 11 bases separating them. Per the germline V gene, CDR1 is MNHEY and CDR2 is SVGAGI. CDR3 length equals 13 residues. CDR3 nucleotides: TGTGCCAGCACCATAAAGGGAAACACTGAAGCTTTCTTT. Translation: CASTIKGNTEAFF.